Following are 5 T cell receptor beta chains from one sample sequenced in a study of T cells in Graves' hyperthyroidism and ophthalmopathy. Regions amplified from RNA transcripts were the TCR beta CDR3 regions. TCR CDR3 regions were first amplified by RT-PCR with HTBI primers. One entry per CDR3 protein results from TCRdb running MiXCR on the multiplex PCR reads. Seen here are a few hundred thousand distinct CDR3 sequences, approximately 15% observed once, and the top ten hold 5% to 7%. Sequenced input: blood. The receptors originated from a woman aged 25 to 39 with Graves' hyperthyroidism that later progressed to Graves' ophthalmopathy.

In its sample, this clonotype was seen a few times. The chain is built from TRBV7-8 and TRBJ2-7; 8 positions agree with TRBD1. V was pared by 4 bases and J by 6 bases, with 8 bases of the junction left unmatched. Germline V gene lookup returns CDR1 SGHVS and CDR2 FQNEAQ. This CDR3 is built from 14 residues. CDR3 DNA sequence: TGTGCCAGCAGCTATGGACAGGGTGAAGGCGAGCAGTACTTC. It is translated as CASSYGQGEGEQYF.

This clonotype has more than one count but fewer than ten. This chain links TRBV28 with TRBJ2-1; D possibly corresponds to TRBD1 (5 bases). The J call may be incorrect, as the DNA end agrees better with TRBJ2-7. Per germline, CDR1 MDHEN and CDR2 SYDVKM. This CDR3 region has 14 residues. CDR3: CASSPTDSYNEQYF. CDR3 bases: TGTGCCAGCAGCCCGACAGACTCCTACAATGAGCAGTACTTC.

V usage is TRBV28 and J usage is TRBJ1-1, with D hard to call. Germline V gene data show CDR1 as MDHEN and CDR2 as SYDVKM. Deletions cut 6 bases from V and 5 bases from J, with 10 bases between. The CDR3 runs to 12 residues. Here the CDR3 DNA reads TGTGCCAGCAGGACGCTGGGTACTGAAGCTTTCTTT. Its protein is CASRTLGTEAFF. Variable domain in full (rest from reference TRBV28 and TRBJ1-1): DVKVTQSSRYLVKRTGEKVFLECVQDMDHENMFWYRQDPGLGLRLIYFSYDVKMKEKGDIPEGYSVSREKKERFSLILESASTNQTSMYLCASRTLGTEAFFGQGTRLTVV.

There are many counts of this clonotype. The chain combines TRBV19 with TRBJ1-5; 7 bases agree with TRBD1. Germline CDR1 LNHDA, CDR2 SQIVND (reference sequence). The ends lost 6 bases at V and 5 bases at J; junction bases unmatched: 10. This CDR3 has 15 amino acids. The CDR3 sequence: CASSPLDRADQPQHF. As DNA, the CDR3 is TGTGCCAGTAGCCCACTTGACAGGGCGGATCAGCCCCAGCATTTT. The full variable domain, with the rest looked up from reference TRBV19 and TRBJ1-5, is DGGITQSPKYLFRKEGQNVTLSCEQNLNHDAMYWYRQDPGQGLRLIYYSQIVNDFQKGDIAEGYSVSREKKESFPLTVTSAQKNPTAFYLCASSPLDRADQPQHFGDGTRLSIL.

This clonotype has at least ten counts. V and J are TRBV6-4 and TRBJ1-1, with D possibly TRBD1 on 6 matching bases. The V end was cut by 7 bases, the J end by 6 bases, with 21 bases between. There are 15 residues in the CDR3. CDR1 is MRHNA, CDR2 SNTAGT, per germline. The CDR3 DNA is TGTGCCAGCACCTACCGAGGGGGAGGTGGGTCTGAAGCTTTCTTT. It codes for CASTYRGGGGSEAFF.